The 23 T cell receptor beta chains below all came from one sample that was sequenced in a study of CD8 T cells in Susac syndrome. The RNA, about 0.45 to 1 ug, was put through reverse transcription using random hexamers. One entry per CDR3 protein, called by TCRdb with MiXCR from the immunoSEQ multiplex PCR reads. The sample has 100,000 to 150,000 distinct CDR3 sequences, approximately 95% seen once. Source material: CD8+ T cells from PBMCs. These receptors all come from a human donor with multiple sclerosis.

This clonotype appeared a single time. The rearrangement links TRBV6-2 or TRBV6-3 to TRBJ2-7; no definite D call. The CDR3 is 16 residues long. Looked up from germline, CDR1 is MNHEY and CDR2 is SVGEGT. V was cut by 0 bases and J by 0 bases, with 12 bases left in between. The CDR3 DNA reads TGTGCCAGCAGTTACTCGAAGGGTGCGATCTCCTACGAGCAGTACGTC. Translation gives CASSYSKGAISYEQYV.

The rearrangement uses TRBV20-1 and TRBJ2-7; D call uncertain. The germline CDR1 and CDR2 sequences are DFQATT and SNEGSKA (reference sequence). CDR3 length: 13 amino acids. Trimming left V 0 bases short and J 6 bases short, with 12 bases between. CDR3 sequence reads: CSARDLEAGEQYF. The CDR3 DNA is TGCAGTGCTAGAGACCTGGAAGCTGGCGAGCAGTACTTC.

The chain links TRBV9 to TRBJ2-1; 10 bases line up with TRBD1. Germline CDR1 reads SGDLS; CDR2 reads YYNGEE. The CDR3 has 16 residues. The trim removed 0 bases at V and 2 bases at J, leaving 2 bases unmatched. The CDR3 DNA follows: TGTGCCAGCAGCGTAGTCGGGACAGGGGCCTACAATGAGCAGTTCTTC. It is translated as CASSVVGTGAYNEQFF.

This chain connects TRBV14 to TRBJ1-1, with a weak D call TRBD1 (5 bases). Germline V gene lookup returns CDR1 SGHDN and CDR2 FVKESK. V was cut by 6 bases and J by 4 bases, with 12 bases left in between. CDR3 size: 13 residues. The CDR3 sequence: CASRPDGGTEAFF. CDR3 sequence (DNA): TGTGCCAGCAGGCCCGATGGGGGCACTGAAGCTTTCTTT. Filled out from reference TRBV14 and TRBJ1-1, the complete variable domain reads EAGVTQFPSHSVIEKGQTVTLRCDPISGHDNLYWYRRVMGKEIKFLLHFVKESKQDESGMPNNRFLAERTGGTYSTLKVQPAELEDSGVYFCASRPDGGTEAFFGQGTRLTVV.

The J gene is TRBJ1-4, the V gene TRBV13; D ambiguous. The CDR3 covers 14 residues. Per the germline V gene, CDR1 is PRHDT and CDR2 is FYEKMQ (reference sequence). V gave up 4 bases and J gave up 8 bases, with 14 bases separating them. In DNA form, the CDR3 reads TGTGCCAGCAGCTCGTCTGAGGAGAGGGAAAAACTGTTTTTT. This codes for CASSSSEEREKLFF.

This CDR3 is CATSEGYEQFF. As DNA, the CDR3 is TGTGCCACCAGTGAGGGCTATGAGCAGTTCTTC. This chain connects TRBV24-1 to TRBJ2-1; D unresolved. V lost 4 bases, J lost 8 bases, and 5 bases lay in between. CDR1 and CDR2 from the germline V gene are KGHDR and SFDVKD. The CDR3 extends over 11 amino acids.

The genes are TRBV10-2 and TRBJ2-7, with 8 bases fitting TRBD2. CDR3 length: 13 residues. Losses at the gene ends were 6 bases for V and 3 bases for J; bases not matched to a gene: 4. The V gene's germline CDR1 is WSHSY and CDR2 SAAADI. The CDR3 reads CASSAGLDYEQYV. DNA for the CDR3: TGCGCCAGCAGCGCGGGACTAGACTACGAGCAGTACGTC.

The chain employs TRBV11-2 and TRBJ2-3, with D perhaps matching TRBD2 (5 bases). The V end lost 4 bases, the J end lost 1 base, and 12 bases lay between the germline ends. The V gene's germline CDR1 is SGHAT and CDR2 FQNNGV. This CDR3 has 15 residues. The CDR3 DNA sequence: TGTGCCAGCAGCTGGACCCCGCGGGGCACAGATACGCAGTATTTT. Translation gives CASSWTPRGTDTQYF. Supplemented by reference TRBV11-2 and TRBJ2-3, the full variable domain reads EAGVAQSPRYKIIEKRQSVAFWCNPISGHATLYWYQQILGQGPKLLIQFQNNGVVDDSQLPKDRFSAERLKGVDSTLKIQPAKLEDSAVYLCASSWTPRGTDTQYFGPGTRLTVL.

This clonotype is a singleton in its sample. The CDR3 region has the DNA TGTGCCAGCAGCTCCCCCGAGACAGGGGGTGAAAAACTGTTTTTT. It yields the protein CASSSPETGGEKLFF. The chain is built from TRBV4-2 and TRBJ1-4; TRBD1 matches 9 bases. With V trimmed by 5 bases and J by 7 bases, 8 bases remained unmatched. CDR1 is LGHNA and CDR2 is YNFKEQ in the germline V gene. The CDR3 runs to 15 residues.

For the CDR3, the DNA is TGTGCCAGCAGCTTAGAGGGGGCAAACACTGAAGCTTTCTTT. Its protein is CASSLEGANTEAFF. V usage is TRBV7-3 and J usage is TRBJ1-1, with 7 nucleotides matching TRBD1. The V gene end was trimmed by 2 bases and the J gene end by 2 bases; junction bases not matched to a gene: 2. CDR1 is SGHTA, CDR2 FQGTGA, per germline. This CDR3 spans 14 amino acids.

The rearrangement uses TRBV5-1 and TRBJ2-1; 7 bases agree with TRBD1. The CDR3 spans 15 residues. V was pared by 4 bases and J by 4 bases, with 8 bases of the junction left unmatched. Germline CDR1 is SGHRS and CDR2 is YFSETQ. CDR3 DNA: TGCGCCAGCAGCCCCCGGGACAGACTTTACAATGAGCAGTTCTTC. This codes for CASSPRDRLYNEQFF.

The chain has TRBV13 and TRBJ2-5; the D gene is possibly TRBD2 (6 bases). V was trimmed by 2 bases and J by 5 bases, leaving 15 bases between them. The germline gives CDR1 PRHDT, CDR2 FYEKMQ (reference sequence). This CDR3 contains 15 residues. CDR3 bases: TGTGCCAGCAGCTTACGCGCGGGGACTCGGGAGACCCAGTACTTC. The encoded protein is CASSLRAGTRETQYF.

The CDR3 DNA reads as TGTGCCAGCAGCCAAGAGACCCACACAGATACGCAGTATTTT. This translates into CASSQETHTDTQYF. V gene TRBV3-1 combines with J gene TRBJ2-3; D not certain. Germline V gene sequence: CDR1 LGHDT, CDR2 YNNKEL (reference sequence). Trimming took off 0 bases at V and 2 bases at J, with 6 bases between the two ends. The CDR3 length is 14 residues.

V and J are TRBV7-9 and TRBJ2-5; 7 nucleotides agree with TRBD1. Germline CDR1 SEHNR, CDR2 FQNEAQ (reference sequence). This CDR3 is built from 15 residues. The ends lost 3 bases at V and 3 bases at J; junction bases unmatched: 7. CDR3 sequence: CASSFPTGLKETQYF. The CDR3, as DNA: TGTGCCAGCAGCTTCCCGACAGGGCTAAAAGAGACCCAGTACTTC. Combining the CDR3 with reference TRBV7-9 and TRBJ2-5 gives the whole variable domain DTGVSQNPRHKITKRGQNVTFRCDPISEHNRLYWYRQTLGQGPEFLTYFQNEAQLEKSRLLSDRFSAERPKGSFSTLEIQRTEQGDSAMYLCASSFPTGLKETQYFGPGTRLLVL.

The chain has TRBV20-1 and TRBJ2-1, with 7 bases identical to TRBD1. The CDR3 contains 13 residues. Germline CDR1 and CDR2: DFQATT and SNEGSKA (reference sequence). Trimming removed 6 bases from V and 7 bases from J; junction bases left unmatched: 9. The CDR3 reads CSARPQQGNEQFF. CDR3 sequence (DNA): TGCAGTGCCCGACCACAACAGGGGAATGAGCAGTTCTTC.

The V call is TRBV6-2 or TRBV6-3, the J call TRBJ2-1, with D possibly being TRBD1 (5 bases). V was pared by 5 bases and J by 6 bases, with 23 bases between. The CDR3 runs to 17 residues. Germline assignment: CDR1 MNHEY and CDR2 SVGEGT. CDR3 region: CASSPRPTPGLGNEQFF. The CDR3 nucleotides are TGTGCCAGCAGTCCCCGACCCACACCAGGGCTAGGCAATGAGCAGTTCTTC.

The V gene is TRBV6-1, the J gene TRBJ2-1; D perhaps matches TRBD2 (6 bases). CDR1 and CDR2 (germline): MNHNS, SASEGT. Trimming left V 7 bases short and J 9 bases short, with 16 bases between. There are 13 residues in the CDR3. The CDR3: CASTRRDFPEQFF. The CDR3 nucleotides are TGTGCCAGCACTCGAAGGGACTTTCCTGAGCAGTTCTTC.

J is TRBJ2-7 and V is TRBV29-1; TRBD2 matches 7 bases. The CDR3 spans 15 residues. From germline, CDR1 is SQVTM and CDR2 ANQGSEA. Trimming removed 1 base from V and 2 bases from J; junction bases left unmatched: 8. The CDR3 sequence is CSVEGLRRGAYEQYF. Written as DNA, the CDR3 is TGCAGCGTTGAAGGATTGAGACGGGGGGCCTACGAGCAGTACTTC.

The CDR3 sequence: CATQRTGRSNQPQHF. The DNA of the CDR3 is TGTGCCACCCAAAGGACAGGGAGGAGCAATCAGCCCCAGCATTTT. The chain uses TRBV24-1 and TRBJ1-5, with TRBD1 matching 8 bases. This CDR3 comprises 15 residues. V lost 9 bases, J lost 1 base, and 7 bases stayed unmatched. CDR1 is KGHDR, CDR2 SFDVKD, per germline.

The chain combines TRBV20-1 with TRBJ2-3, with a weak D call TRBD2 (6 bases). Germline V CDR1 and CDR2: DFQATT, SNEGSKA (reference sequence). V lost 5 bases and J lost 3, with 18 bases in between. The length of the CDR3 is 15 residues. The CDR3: CSAGSIAARTDTQYF. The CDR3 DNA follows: TGCAGTGCTGGTTCGATAGCGGCGAGGACAGATACGCAGTATTTT.

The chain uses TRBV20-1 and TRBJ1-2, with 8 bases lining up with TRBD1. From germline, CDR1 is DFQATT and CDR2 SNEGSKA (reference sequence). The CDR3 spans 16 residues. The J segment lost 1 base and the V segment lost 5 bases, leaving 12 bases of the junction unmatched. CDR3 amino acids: CSARRRDRSNNYGYTF. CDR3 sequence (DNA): TGCAGTGCTCGCCGTAGGGACAGGAGTAATAACTATGGCTACACCTTC.

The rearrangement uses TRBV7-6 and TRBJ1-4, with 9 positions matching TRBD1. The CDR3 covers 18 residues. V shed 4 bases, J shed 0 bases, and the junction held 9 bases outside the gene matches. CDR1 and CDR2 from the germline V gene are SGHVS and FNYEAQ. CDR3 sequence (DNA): TGTGCCAGCAGCTCATCCGACAGGGGGGATGCAACTAATGAAAAACTGTTTTTT. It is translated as CASSSSDRGDATNEKLFF.

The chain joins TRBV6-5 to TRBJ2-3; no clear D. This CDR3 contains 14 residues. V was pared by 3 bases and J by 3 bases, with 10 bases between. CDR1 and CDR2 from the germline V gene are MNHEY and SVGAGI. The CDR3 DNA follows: TGTGCCAGCAGTTATTTTCTGGGGACAGATACGCAGTATTTT. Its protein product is CASSYFLGTDTQYF.